This is a list of T cell receptor beta chains from one sample in a study of cytomegalovirus exposure and HLA in healthy donors. The method was immunoSEQ multiplex PCR; TCRdb's version includes in-frame clones alone and lacks a portion of them. The sample consists of roughly 120,000 clones, 75% to 85% of them appearing once. The material sequenced was PBMCs. Every receptor here comes from a man in his fifties in good health and CMV-seronegative. CDR3s include the opening cysteine and the closing phenylalanine or tryptophan. D genes are given only for firm matches. Clone size, where shown, is once, few, many, or a class for clones that have expanded.

j_gene,d_gene,v_gene,abundance,CDR3aa,CDR3nt
TRBJ1-1,-,TRBV28,-,CASSSTGHPNTEAFF,TGTGCCAGCAGTTCCACGGGACACCCAAACACTGAAGCTTTCTTT
TRBJ1-2,TRBD1,TRBV28,-,CASSRGTASYGYTF,TGTGCCAGCAGCCGTGGGACAGCCTCTTATGGCTACACCTTC
TRBJ2-3,TRBD1,TRBV5-6,-,CASSPTAFGTGGTDTQYF,TGTGCCAGCAGCCCTACCGCGTTTGGGACAGGGGGTACAGATACGCAGTATTTT
TRBJ2-5,TRBD2,TRBV10-3,-,CAISRSSGVEETQYF,TGTGCCATCAGTAGGAGTAGCGGGGTTGAAGAGACCCAGTACTTC
TRBJ1-1,-,TRBV7-9,-,CASSPNGLEPEAFF,TGTGCCAGCAGCCCCAACGGACTGGAACCTGAAGCTTTCTTT
TRBJ2-1,-,TRBV21-1,-,CASSKRLPYNEQFF,TGTGCCAGCAGCAAGAGACTACCCTACAATGAGCAGTTCTTC
TRBJ2-1,TRBD2,TRBV5-1,few,CASSPGGWGGNEQFF,TGCGCCAGCAGCCCGGGAGGGTGGGGAGGGAATGAGCAGTTCTTC
TRBJ2-3,-,TRBV6-1,-,CASSEPGGRTDTQYF,TGTGCCAGCAGTGAACCCGGGGGACGGACAGATACGCAGTATTTT
TRBJ2-5,TRBD2,TRBV7-9,-,CASSLAGEGPLKETQYF,TGTGCCAGCAGCTTAGCGGGGGAGGGCCCCCTGAAAGAGACCCAGTACTTC
TRBJ2-5,TRBD1,TRBV10-2,-,CASRPLGQPDQETQYF,TGCGCCAGCAGGCCCCTGGGACAGCCGGACCAAGAGACCCAGTACTTC
TRBJ1-6,TRBD1,TRBV10-3,-,CAISESLGGVNSPLHF,TGTGCCATCAGTGAGTCTTTAGGGGGCGTCAATTCACCCCTCCACTTT
TRBJ2-7,TRBD1,TRBV5-1,once,CASSPSGQNEQYF,TGCGCCAGCAGCCCTTCGGGACAGAACGAGCAGTACTTC
TRBJ2-1,-,TRBV19,-,CASSLDRNNEQFF,TGTGCCAGTAGTTTAGACAGAAATAATGAGCAGTTCTTC
TRBJ2-3,TRBD1,TRBV7-6,-,CASSLDGQVADTQYF,TGTGCCAGCAGCTTAGATGGACAGGTAGCAGATACGCAGTATTTT
TRBJ2-5,TRBD2,TRBV19,-,CASSLSGGLRRQETQYF,TGTGCCAGTAGTTTGAGCGGGGGATTGAGGAGGCAAGAGACCCAGTACTTC
TRBJ2-5,-,TRBV5-4,few,CASSPVGGGETQYF,TGTGCCAGCAGCCCCGTTGGAGGCGGGGAGACCCAGTACTTC
TRBJ2-7,TRBD1,TRBV11-3,-,CASSLTGESSEQYF,TGTGCCAGCAGCCTGACAGGGGAGTCGAGCGAGCAGTACTTC
TRBJ2-3,-,TRBV5-1,once,CASSTERTGVTDTQYF,TGCGCCAGCAGCACAGAGCGCACGGGGGTAACAGATACGCAGTATTTT
TRBJ2-3,-,TRBV28,-,CASISSGLSTDTQYF,TGTGCCAGCATTTCAAGCGGGCTAAGCACAGATACGCAGTATTTT
TRBJ1-4,TRBD1,TRBV18,-,CASSPEGQEKLFF,TGTGCCAGCTCACCCGAGGGACAGGAAAAACTGTTTTTT
TRBJ2-1,TRBD2,TRBV9,-,CASSPQLGGGAYNEQFF,TGTGCCAGCAGCCCCCAGCTGGGCGGGGGGGCCTACAATGAGCAGTTCTTC
TRBJ2-1,-,TRBV5-1,once,CASSIGQSNEQFF,TGCGCCAGCAGCATTGGACAGAGCAATGAGCAGTTCTTC
TRBJ2-5,TRBD2,TRBV28,once,CASSFPRGGSETQYF,TGTGCCAGCAGTTTCCCCCGCGGGGGGTCGGAGACCCAGTACTTC
TRBJ2-6,-,TRBV4-2,-,CASSQAGETGANVLTF,TGTGCCAGCAGCCAAGCGGGGGAAACTGGGGCCAACGTCCTGACTTTC
TRBJ1-1,TRBD1,TRBV4-1,-,CASSQSGQGSTEAFF,TGCGCCAGCAGCCAATCCGGACAGGGGAGCACTGAAGCTTTCTTT
TRBJ2-5,-,TRBV2,few,CASRVTGFGETQYF,TGTGCCAGCAGAGTTACAGGGTTTGGAGAGACCCAGTACTTC
TRBJ1-2,TRBD1,TRBV6-1,-,CASKDRGYYGYTF,TGTGCCAGCAAGGACAGGGGATACTATGGCTACACCTTC
TRBJ1-6,-,TRBV19,once,CASSIDGEGNSPLHF,TGTGCCAGTAGTATAGACGGAGAGGGAAATTCACCCCTCCACTTT
TRBJ1-4,TRBD1,TRBV19,-,CASSTRQGSGILFF,TGTGCCAGTAGTACCCGACAGGGCTCAGGGATACTGTTTTTT
TRBJ2-7,-,TRBV23-1,few,CASFNPLTASYEQYF,TGCGCCAGCTTTAATCCCTTGACAGCCTCCTACGAGCAGTACTTC
TRBJ2-5,-,TRBV7-9,-,CSSSLVSGVETQYF,TGTTCCAGCAGCTTAGTTTCGGGGGTCGAGACCCAGTACTTC
TRBJ2-5,-,TRBV6-1,-,CASSRTASQETQYF,TGTGCCAGCAGTAGGACAGCTTCCCAAGAGACCCAGTACTTC
TRBJ2-2,TRBD1,TRBV10-1,-,CASSESGQKTGTANTGELFF,TGCGCCAGCAGTGAGTCGGGCCAAAAAACCGGGACAGCTAACACCGGGGAGCTGTTTTTT
TRBJ2-7,TRBD2,TRBV30,-,CAWGLAGGPVYEQYF,TGTGCCTGGGGACTAGCGGGGGGGCCGGTTTACGAGCAGTACTTC
TRBJ2-5,-,TRBV6-5,-,CASSYSWGVGETQYF,TGTGCCAGCAGTTACTCTTGGGGGGTCGGGGAGACCCAGTACTTC
TRBJ1-2,-,TRBV4-3,-,CASSQEGQGFGYTF,TGCGCCAGCAGCCAAGAAGGCCAGGGGTTTGGCTACACCTTC
TRBJ2-3,TRBD2,TRBV4-1,once,CASSQDPGGVNTQYF,TGCGCCAGCAGCCAAGATCCCGGGGGGGTCAATACGCAGTATTTT
TRBJ1-2,-,TRBV20-1,-,CSSEQGAGYTF,TGCAGTTCCGAACAGGGAGCTGGCTACACCTTC
TRBJ2-1,TRBD2,TRBV4-1,-,CASSQGTSGGVFRPFF,TGCGCCAGCAGCCAGGGGACTAGCGGGGGAGTTTTTCGTCCGTTCTTC
TRBJ2-7,-,TRBV14,few,CASSLRASYEQYF,TGTGCCAGCAGTCTCAGGGCTTCCTACGAGCAGTACTTC
TRBJ2-5,TRBD2,TRBV7-2,once,CASNWGVARGGRETQYF,TGTGCCAGCAACTGGGGGGTAGCGCGGGGGGGACGAGAGACCCAGTACTTC
TRBJ1-2,-,TRBV6-5,-,CASSEYENYGYTF,TGTGCCAGCAGTGAATACGAGAACTATGGCTACACCTTC
TRBJ2-3,-,TRBV5-1,-,CASSISGHHTDTQYF,TGCGCCAGCAGCATCTCGGGACACCACACAGATACGCAGTATTTT
TRBJ2-3,-,TRBV28,-,CASSNPGLVRSGTDTQYF,TGTGCCAGCAGTAACCCGGGTCTCGTTCGGTCGGGGACAGATACGCAGTATTTT
TRBJ2-2,-,TRBV4-2,-,CASSQVGVNTGELFF,TGTGCCAGCAGCCAAGTCGGGGTGAACACCGGGGAGCTGTTTTTT
TRBJ2-1,TRBD2,TRBV5-1,few,CASSLDGGAGNEQFF,TGCGCCAGCAGCTTGGACGGGGGGGCCGGGAATGAGCAGTTCTTC
TRBJ2-7,-,TRBV6-5,-,CASSTSYEQYF,TGTGCCAGCAGTACATCCTACGAGCAGTACTTC
TRBJ2-1,TRBD2,TRBV4-2,-,CASSQASGGQYNEQFF,TGTGCCAGCAGCCAAGCTAGCGGGGGGCAATACAATGAGCAGTTCTTC
TRBJ1-6,TRBD1,TRBV19,-,CASQGQGYSPLHF,TGTGCCAGCCAGGGACAGGGATACTCACCCCTCCACTTT
TRBJ1-2,TRBD1,TRBV6-1,-,CASSTRDRAIYGYTF,TGTGCCAGCAGTACCCGGGACAGGGCGATCTATGGCTACACCTTC
TRBJ2-1,-,TRBV15,-,CATRPNHQGSYNEQFF,TGTGCCACCAGGCCCAACCACCAGGGTTCCTACAATGAGCAGTTCTTC
TRBJ1-2,-,TRBV5-1,-,CASSLEQGDGYTF,TGCGCCAGCAGCTTGGAACAGGGAGATGGCTACACCTTC
TRBJ1-5,-,TRBV6-1,-,CASSELKGDGIFSPQHF,TGTGCCAGCAGTGAGCTTAAGGGGGACGGCATCTTTTCGCCCCAGCATTTT
TRBJ2-7,TRBD2,TRBV5-1,-,CASMAGGADYEQYF,TGCGCCAGCATGGCCGGGGGGGCGGACTACGAGCAGTACTTC